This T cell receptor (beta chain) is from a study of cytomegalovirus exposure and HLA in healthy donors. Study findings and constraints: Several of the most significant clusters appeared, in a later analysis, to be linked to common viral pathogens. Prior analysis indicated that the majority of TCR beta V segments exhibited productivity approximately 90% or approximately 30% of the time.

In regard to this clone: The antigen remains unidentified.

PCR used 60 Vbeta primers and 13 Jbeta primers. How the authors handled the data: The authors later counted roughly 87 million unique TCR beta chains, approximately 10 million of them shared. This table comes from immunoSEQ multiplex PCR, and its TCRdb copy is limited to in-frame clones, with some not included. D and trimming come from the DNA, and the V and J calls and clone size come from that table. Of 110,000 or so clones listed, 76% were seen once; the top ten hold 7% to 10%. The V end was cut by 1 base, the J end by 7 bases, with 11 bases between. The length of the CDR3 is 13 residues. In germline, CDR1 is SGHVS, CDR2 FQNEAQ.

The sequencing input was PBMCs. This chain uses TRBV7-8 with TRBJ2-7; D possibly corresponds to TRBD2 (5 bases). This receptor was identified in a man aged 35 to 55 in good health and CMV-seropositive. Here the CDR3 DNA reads TGTGCCAGCAGCTTAGTACGGGATCCTGAGCAGTACTTC. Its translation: CASSLVRDPEQYF.